The entry below describes one TCR beta chain. Its antigen has not been determined. The sample holds no much larger clone one base away, and base qualities are not on file. Receptors were amplified or captured by the immunoSEQ multiplex PCR assay. For the multiplex PCR, a mixture combining 60 forward primers for TCR Vbeta segments and 13 reverse primers for TCR Jbeta segments was used. The CDR3 region of rearranged TCR beta genes was amplified from genomic DNA with a multiplex PCR assay. Amplified TCR beta libraries were sequenced as 87-base-pair reads on the Illumina HiSeq System. On the authors' methods: A later analysis counted about 76 million unique TCR beta chains across the 666 repertoires, and some 11 million of these chains were shared by at least two donors. A nearest-neighbor algorithm error-corrected the raw reads and collapsed the reads into unique sequences, merging closely related sequences to remove PCR and sequencing errors. To assign V, D and J gene segments, CDR3 sequences were aligned to IMGT reference sequences. For a sequence to be retained, a match of at least six nucleotides to both a V gene segment and a J gene segment was required. A rearrangement counted as productive if the CDR3 had no stop codons and remained in frame with V and J, and every other rearrangement counted as non-productive. CDR3 was defined according to IMGT convention as the region running from the second conserved V-encoded cysteine to the conserved J-encoded phenylalanine. In an earlier analysis of more than 550 of the donors, sequences lacking an unambiguous match to a single V gene segment were excluded. In an earlier analysis of some 590 of the donors, V segments were called functional above 56.7% productive rearrangements and were called segregating when the between-donor standard deviation exceeded 5%. A statistical classification framework was built for diagnosing cytomegalovirus status from the catalog of TCR beta chain sequences. In a later analysis, V and J genes were assigned by comparing TCR nucleotide sequences against IMGT/GENE-DB human TR gene sequences. Using the TCRdist pipeline, a later analysis assigned CDR3 sequences along with most-parsimonious VDJ recombination scenarios. A later analysis defined each TCR beta chain by its CDR3 amino acid sequence plus V-gene family, and excluded reads lacking a unique V-gene family. To address suspected cross-contamination and a sequencing artifact, a later analysis removed approximately 600 highly shared, low-generation-probability nucleotide sequences. In a later analysis, a clonal expansion index for each public chain was calculated from normalized within-repertoire ranks of inferred template counts. Generation probabilities in a later analysis came from a VDJ recombination model fitted to out-of-frame rearrangements, and those results were checked against IGoR. A later analysis scored TCR-TCR, TCR-HLA and TCR-CMV co-occurrence with hypergeometric tests, applying a repertoire-size bias correction to TCR pairs. In a later analysis, false discovery rates were estimated by permuting HLA or CMV assignments 20 times. In a later analysis, co-occurring TCRs were grouped with DBSCAN, and TCRdist sequence similarity was added when clustering was performed within HLA-allele-positive subsets. Repertoires with fewer than 30,000 or more than 120,000 public chains were left out of co-occurrence clustering, as were a handful of repertoires with anomalous nucleotide sharing. The table comes from immuneACCESS by way of TCRdb, which keeps in-frame sequences with V and J called. Part of the clones is missing from these tables; in studies checked, under half for an unresolved V gene and the rest for unknown reasons. The DNA was the basis for D and trimming; V, J and clone size are from that table. Recorded for this sample are about 210,000 clones; more than 75% of them occurred a single time. About 0.36% of the sample is taken by the ten largest.

The data were taken from a study of cytomegalovirus exposure and HLA in healthy donors (dated by TCRdb to about 2017). Study-wide context: According to an earlier analysis of 550 to 700 of the donors, some 180 million T cells yielded 95 million to 140 million unique TCR beta sequences and roughly 280 Gb of sequence data. The study aimed to test whether cataloging public T cell receptors could reveal signatures of past pathogen exposure. Typing coverage differed by locus: A, B, C, DRB1 and DQB1 were typed in roughly 620-640 donors, DQA1 in 522, DPA1 in approximately 610, and DPB1 in around 490. About 300 gigabases of sequencing data and 70 million to 85 million unique TCR sequences were included in an early release covering 550 to 650 HLA-typed donors. To predict cytomegalovirus infection status, the study brought together high-throughput TCR immunosequencing, statistical association of individual TCRs with disease status, and machine learning. The later analysis used no new phenotypic data to find candidate immune exposures, relying instead on TCR beta sequences and their occurrence across donors. Among the approximately 420 genotyped donors, around 81% belonged to the genetic ancestry cluster associated with self-reported Caucasian donors. An earlier analysis of around 640 of the donors used high-throughput TCR beta sequencing to judge whether each TCR beta V gene segment behaved as functional or pseudogenic. Every discovery cohort repertoire had been produced on one sequencing platform. Donor age, sex, ethnicity and CMV serostatus were compiled alongside the repertoire data. Among 398 genotyped donors of the cohort, an average of around 240,000 unique TCR beta nucleotide sequences were sequenced per donor, roughly 20% of them non-productive. HLA typing covered class I and class II loci at four-digit resolution. The study profiled the T cell repertoires of more than 500 subjects by immunosequencing and related them to cytomegalovirus serostatus. A separate validation cohort of roughly 110 different subjects was used in addition to the approximately 640-subject first cohort. In a later genetic analysis, genome-wide SNP genotypes for 398 of the 666 donors were used, and that subset was treated as a discovery cohort. A later analysis re-examined previously published TCR beta repertoires from several hundred donors and added high-resolution HLA genotyping to investigate patterns of TCR occurrence. Because of strong linkage in the cohort, 4 to 6 DR-DQ haplotypes were treated as single units for association and clustering. Broader findings and caveats from the paper: In an earlier analysis of under 600 of the donors, most TCR beta V segments were observed in productive rearrangements about 90% or about 30% of the time, broadly matching IMGT annotations. Correlated functional status among segregating V segments might reflect linkage disequilibrium, but an unknown experimental factor could not be ruled out. Across donors, most TCR sequences were observed very rarely, whereas some public TCRs were present in many individuals. V-gene and J-gene trimming of TCR beta chains was associated with a missense DCLRE1C variant in a later genetic analysis, and the association was replicated in an independent cohort. The study listed approximately 160 TCR beta chains as associated with cytomegalovirus. The authors suggested that the approach could potentially be extended to other disease states and immunological phenotypes. Because counts were too low, seventeen rarely observed V segments, including chromosome 9 orphons, were excluded from the earlier analysis of 587 of the donors. A later analysis reported that several top co-occurrence clusters appeared linked to parvovirus B19, influenza, CMV and Epstein-Barr virus. A cluster of highly shared sequence variants was judged likely to represent a technical artifact of the sequencing pipeline. Because HLA typing was missing for some donors at each locus, association tests included only the typed subset. In a later analysis, TCR association rates were found to vary across HLA loci, with the most associated TCRs seen for DRB1 alleles and the fewest for HLA-C alleles. CMV serostatus was the only immune exposure information available for the cohort. Some IMGT-functional V segments, including TRBV6-2 and TRBV6-3, could not be distinguished by the 87-base-pair reads and were therefore excluded. In a later analysis, some 18,000 TCR beta sequences were associated with specific HLA alleles at a false discovery rate of 0.05. A later genetic analysis reported fewer N-insertions in productive TCRs among donors in an Asian-associated ancestry cluster than the approximately 670-donor mean. When HLA alleles, especially DR and DQ, strongly co-occurred, TCR associations were difficult to assign to individual alleles. In a later analysis, HLA-associated TCR beta chains were found to be more clonally expanded and to have lower generation probabilities than equally common non-associated chains. According to a later analysis, most CMV-associated TCR beta chains appeared to be HLA-restricted, and the HLA associations seemed to be driven largely by CMV exposure. In this cohort, only TCR beta chains were sequenced, and detectable features were limited by the absence of alpha or paired-chain data. In vitro tests confirmed that a few of the cytomegalovirus-associated TCR beta chains recognize cytomegalovirus antigens. A further reported finding was that TCR beta sequences accurately predicted the HLA-A and HLA-B alleles for most subjects in the first cohort. Presence/absence analyses assumed roughly uniform sequencing depth across donors, an assumption that may not hold. The classifier was reported to diagnose cytomegalovirus status with high specificity and sensitivity in both the original cohort and the validation cohort.

The cohort comprised more than 550 healthy bone marrow donors. All cohort members were sampled while nominally healthy, although unrecorded immune exposures were likely present. The donor tested CMV seropositive, placing the donor among the 250 to 300 seropositive members of the cohort. Each donor provided a peripheral blood sample, and peripheral blood mononuclear cells were used for TCR beta sequencing. Genomic DNA was extracted from the blood cell samples with the Qiagen DNeasy Blood Extraction Kit. CDR1 and CDR2 (MDHEN, SYDVKM) derive from the germline V gene. At the junction V is shortened by 5 bases and J by 1 base, with 5 bases in between. Measured from the cysteine to the phenylalanine, the CDR3 is 12 residues long. The entry retains the CDR3 DNA only, 36 bases that are in frame from base 1.

Here the chain combines TRBV28 and TRBJ1-1; no D segment can be confidently identified. Sequences were obtained from PBMCs. The sequence was collected from a male donor in good health and CMV-seropositive. The CDR3: CASSPQNTEAFF. The DNA sequence is as follows: TGTGCCAGCAGTCCCCAGAACACTGAAGCTTTCTTT.